This T cell receptor beta chain was found in a study of OX40 agonist ivuxolimab in advanced cancers. Turning to the study itself: Participants averaged about 66 years of age (range about 23 to 80) and were approximately 81% male. There were three patients with partial responses, one having hepatocellular carcinoma and two cutaneous melanoma.

Clones were sequenced by immunoSEQ multiplex PCR, and TCRdb holds only the in-frame ones, with some missing. This table holds 45,000 to 60,000 clones, 77% found once. The ends were cut back, 10 bases at V and 3 bases at J, with 13 bases in the middle. Germline lookup yields CDR1 SNHLY and CDR2 FYNNEI. This CDR3 is built from 13 residues. The specimen comprised CD4+ or CD8+ T cells sorted from blood, sampled in a trial of the OX40 agonist ivuxolimab. The V gene is TRBV2, the J gene TRBJ2-4, with D perhaps TRBD1 (6 bases). The sequence came from an adult with an advanced solid tumor such as melanoma, head and neck, liver or kidney cancer. CDR3 nucleotides: TGTGCCAACTGTGGACAGATCAAAAACATTCAGTACTTC. As protein: CANCGQIKNIQYF.